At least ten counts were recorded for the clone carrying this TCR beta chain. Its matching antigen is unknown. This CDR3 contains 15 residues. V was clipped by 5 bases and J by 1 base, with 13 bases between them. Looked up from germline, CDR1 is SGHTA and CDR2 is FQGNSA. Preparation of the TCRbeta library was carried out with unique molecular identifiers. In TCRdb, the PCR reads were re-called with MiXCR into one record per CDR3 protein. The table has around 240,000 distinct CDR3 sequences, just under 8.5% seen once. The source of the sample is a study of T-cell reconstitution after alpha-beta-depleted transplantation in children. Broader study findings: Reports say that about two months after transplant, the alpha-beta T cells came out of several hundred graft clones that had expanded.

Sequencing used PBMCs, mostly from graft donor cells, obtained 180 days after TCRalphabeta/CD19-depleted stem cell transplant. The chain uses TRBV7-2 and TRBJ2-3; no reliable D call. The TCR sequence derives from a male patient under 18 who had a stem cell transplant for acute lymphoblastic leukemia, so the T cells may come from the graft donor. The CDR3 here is CASSIDGVRTDTQYF. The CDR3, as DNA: TGTGCCAGCAGCATCGATGGGGTCCGCACAGATACGCAGTATTTT.